The rows below give T cell receptor beta chains drawn from one sample of a study of T cells expressing NK-cell markers. TCRdb re-analyzed the 5' RACE reads; it lists each CDR3 protein once, without DNA. The sample is made up of some 300,000 distinct CDR3 sequences, and the top ten hold under 0.5% of it. Sequences were obtained from blood T cells: a sorted CD56 or NKG2C T cell subset, CD4+ or CD8+ T cells, or bulk PBMC T cells (not recorded which). These receptors originate from a young man in good health. CDR3s include the opening cysteine and the closing phenylalanine or tryptophan. The order of the fields is V gene, J gene, CDR3 protein.

v_call: TRBV7-8; j_call: TRBJ1-6; cdr3_aa: CASSLGGTLENSPLHF
v_call: TRBV28; j_call: TRBJ2-5; cdr3_aa: CASSSSGTRNRETQYF
v_call: TRBV5-1; j_call: TRBJ2-1; cdr3_aa: CASSLRLAGGNNEQFF
v_call: TRBV4-2; j_call: TRBJ2-1; cdr3_aa: CASSHARLDNEQFF
v_call: TRBV6-1; j_call: TRBJ2-7; cdr3_aa: CASRWTSGTYEQYF
v_call: TRBV7-2; j_call: TRBJ2-5; cdr3_aa: CASSPSRDLVETQYF
v_call: TRBV6-5; j_call: TRBJ2-3; cdr3_aa: CASSYVVGTDTQYF
v_call: TRBV5-5; j_call: TRBJ2-3; cdr3_aa: CASKRVSYLTDTQYF
v_call: TRBV29-1; j_call: TRBJ2-1; cdr3_aa: CSVEWKASAEQFF
v_call: TRBV5-1; j_call: TRBJ2-5; cdr3_aa: CASSPWGQGGETQYF
v_call: TRBV5-1; j_call: TRBJ1-2; cdr3_aa: CASSPGTGRIENYGYTF
v_call: TRBV9; j_call: TRBJ2-1; cdr3_aa: CASSGAGGLNNEQFF
v_call: TRBV2; j_call: TRBJ2-1; cdr3_aa: CASSERGQGARNEQFF
v_call: TRBV7-9; j_call: TRBJ2-3; cdr3_aa: CASSLAAGTQYF